The source of this T cell receptor (beta chain) is a study of cytomegalovirus exposure and HLA in healthy donors. The CDR3 runs to 15 residues. The V gene lost 3 bases and the J gene lost 4 bases, with 15 bases spanning the gap. Germline CDR1 is LGHNA and CDR2 is YSLEER. The PCR employed 60 Vbeta primers together with 13 Jbeta primers. Measured with immunoSEQ multiplex PCR; TCRdb has only the in-frame clones, and not every one. Here the sample spans hundreds of thousands of clones, around 80% being singletons. This TCR was sampled from a woman aged 55-70 years in good health and CMV-seropositive. The sample was PBMCs. This chain joins TRBV4-3 and TRBJ1-2; a possible D gene is TRBD1 (5 bases). The CDR3 DNA sequence: TGCGCCAGCAGCCAGCACAGGTCGCGGGGCTATGGCTACACCTTC. Protein: CASSQHRSRGYGYTF.